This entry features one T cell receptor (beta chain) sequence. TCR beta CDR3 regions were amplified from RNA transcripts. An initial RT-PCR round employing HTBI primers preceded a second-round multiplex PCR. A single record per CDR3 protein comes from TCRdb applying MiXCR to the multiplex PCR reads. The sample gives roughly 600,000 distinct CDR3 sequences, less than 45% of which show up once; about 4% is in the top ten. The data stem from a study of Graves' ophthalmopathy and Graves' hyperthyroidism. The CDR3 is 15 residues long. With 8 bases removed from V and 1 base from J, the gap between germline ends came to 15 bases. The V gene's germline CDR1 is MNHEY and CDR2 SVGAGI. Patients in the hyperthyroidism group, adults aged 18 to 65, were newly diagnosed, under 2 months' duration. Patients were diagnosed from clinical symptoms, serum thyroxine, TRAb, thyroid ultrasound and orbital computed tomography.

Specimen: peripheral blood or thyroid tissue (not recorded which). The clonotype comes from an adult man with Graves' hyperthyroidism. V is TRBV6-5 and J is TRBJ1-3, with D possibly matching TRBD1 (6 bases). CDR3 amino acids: CASATLGGSGNTIYF. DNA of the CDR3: TGTGCCAGCGCGACCCTAGGGGGTTCTGGAAACACCATATATTTT.